Shown below are 29 T cell receptor beta chains from a single sample sequenced in a study of blood T cell repertoires in COVID-19. Only in-frame clones appear in the TCRdb table, and some are missing; sequencing was by immunoSEQ multiplex PCR. This sample has about 160,000 clones, with more than 65% found just once. The sequenced material came from PBMCs or T cells enriched from blood (not recorded which). The receptors were sampled from a woman between 35 and 50 years old with acute COVID-19.

CDR3 nucleotides: TGTGCCAGCAGCTTAGGTATTGGGACAGGGCTAAATGAGCAGTTCTTC. Translated: CASSLGIGTGLNEQFF. The chain has TRBV7-9 and TRBJ2-1; 9 nucleotides match TRBD1. This CDR3 comprises 16 residues. J was trimmed by 7 bases and V by 1 base; bases with no gene match: 8. CDR1 is SEHNR and CDR2 is FQNEAQ in the germline V gene (reference sequence).

This chain uses TRBV2 with TRBJ2-1; 11 nucleotides align to TRBD2. The CDR3 is 17 residues long. The V segment lost 7 bases and the J segment 5 bases; nucleotides outside the gene matches: 13. Germline V CDR1 and CDR2: SNHLY, FYNNEI. The CDR3 DNA is TGTGCCAGCACCCGGGTTAGCGGGAGGGGATTGAACAATGAGCAGTTCTTC. Translating gives CASTRVSGRGLNNEQFF.

V gene TRBV18 combines with J gene TRBJ2-1; 8 bases match TRBD2. The CDR3 is made up of 15 amino acids. In germline, CDR1 is KGHSH, CDR2 LQKENI. Trimming removed 6 bases from V and 4 bases from J; junction bases left unmatched: 8. The CDR3 bases are TGTGCCAGCTCCCGGGGAACTAGCGGTTACAATGAGCAGTTCTTC. The encoded protein is CASSRGTSGYNEQFF.

The V gene is TRBV10-1, the J gene TRBJ2-1, with D possibly matching TRBD2 (5 bases). V was pared by 1 base and J by 0 bases, with 10 bases between. CDR1 and CDR2 from the germline V gene are WNHNN and SYGVQD (reference sequence). The CDR3 runs 16 residues. CDR3 nucleotides: TGCGCCAGCAGTGAGTTGGGGAGCATCTCCTACAATGAGCAGTTCTTC. Translated: CASSELGSISYNEQFF.

The rearrangement joins TRBV11-3 to TRBJ2-5; tentative D call: TRBD2 (5 bases). Germline CDR1 is SGHNT and CDR2 is YENEEA. The V end lost 1 base, the J end lost 5 bases, and 8 bases lay between the germline ends. This CDR3 comprises 13 residues. In nucleotides, the CDR3 is TGTGCCAGCAGCTTAGGACCGGGGGAGACCCAGTACTTC. Translated: CASSLGPGETQYF.

The V call is TRBV6-5, the J call TRBJ2-2, with 8 bases that match TRBD1. This CDR3 region has 13 residues. Germline V CDR1 and CDR2: MNHEY, SVGAGI. Losses at the gene ends were 9 bases for V and 7 bases for J; bases not matched to a gene: 7. The CDR3 DNA reads TGTGCCAGGGCGACAGGGGTAAGCGGGGAGCTGTTTTTT. This sequence encodes CARATGVSGELFF.

The chain is built from TRBV7-3 and TRBJ2-1, with 11 bases lining up with TRBD2. V gave up 8 bases and J gave up 5 bases; unmatched junction bases: 2. The CDR3 has 13 residues. Germline CDR1 SGHTA, CDR2 FQGTGA. CDR3 protein: CASGLAGNNEQFF. As DNA, the CDR3 is TGTGCCAGCGGACTAGCGGGCAACAATGAGCAGTTCTTC.

CDR3 in amino acids: CASSLTAGNYEQYV. In DNA form, the CDR3 reads TGTGCCAGCAGCCTGACAGCGGGAAACTACGAGCAGTACGTC. The chain couples TRBV7-2 to TRBJ2-7, with TRBD2 matching 7 bases. The CDR3 spans 14 residues. V lost 5 bases to trimming and J lost 3 bases; unmatched junction nucleotides: 7. The germline gives CDR1 SGHTA, CDR2 FQGNSA.

The rearrangement joins TRBV3-1 (or the pseudogene TRBV3-2) to TRBJ1-6, with unresolved D. V was clipped by 1 base and J by 9 bases, with 10 bases between them. Germline V gives CDR1 LGHDT, CDR2 YNNKEL (reference sequence). This CDR3 region has 14 residues. The CDR3 spells CASSQGREGSPLHF. The DNA for the CDR3 is TGTGCCAGCAGCCAAGGAAGGGAGGGTTCACCCCTCCACTTT.

Here the CDR3 reads CASRTTGSYGYTF. For the CDR3, the DNA is TGTGCCAGCAGGACGACAGGGTCCTATGGCTACACCTTC. The chain combines TRBV7-9 with TRBJ1-2; 7 bases line up with TRBD1. V gave up 6 bases and J gave up 4 bases; unmatched junction bases: 5. Germline assignment: CDR1 SEHNR and CDR2 FQNEAQ (reference sequence). The CDR3 length is 13 residues.

The chain employs TRBV13 and TRBJ2-2; 10 bases match TRBD2. V lost 3 bases and J lost 7; bases outside the gene matches: 5. Germline V gives CDR1 PRHDT, CDR2 FYEKMQ (reference sequence). This CDR3 region has 15 residues. This CDR3 reads CASSFLAGVNGELFF. For the CDR3, the DNA is TGTGCCAGCAGCTTCCTAGCGGGAGTAAACGGGGAGCTGTTTTTT.

This clone was detected once. V usage is TRBV7-9 and J usage is TRBJ1-6, with D perhaps TRBD1 (5 bases). CDR3 length: 14 amino acids. Germline V gene sequence: CDR1 SEHNR, CDR2 FQNEAQ (reference sequence). Trimming removed 7 bases at V and 9 bases at J, with 16 bases between. The CDR3 sequence: CASIPGPSSSPLHF. The CDR3 DNA follows: TGTGCCAGCATCCCAGGGCCATCTAGTTCACCCCTCCACTTT.

This chain joins TRBV5-6 and TRBJ2-1; 7 nucleotides match TRBD2. The length of the CDR3 is 14 residues. Germline V gene lookup returns CDR1 SGHDT and CDR2 YYEEEE. Unmatched junction bases numbered 3, after V lost 2 bases and J lost 4 bases. This chain's CDR3 is CASSFWGGYNEQFF. The CDR3 coding sequence is TGTGCCAGCAGCTTTTGGGGGGGTTACAATGAGCAGTTCTTC.

This rearrangement joins TRBV19 to TRBJ1-2; D ambiguous. In germline, CDR1 is LNHDA, CDR2 SQIVND (reference sequence). Trimming removed 1 base at V and 2 bases at J, with 11 bases between. The CDR3 is 15 amino acids. The CDR3 region is CASSIVARTNYGYTF. DNA for the CDR3: TGTGCCAGTAGTATAGTAGCCCGAACAAACTATGGCTACACCTTC.

The rearrangement uses TRBV4-1 and TRBJ2-5; no clear D. The V gene lost 2 bases and the J gene lost 1 base, with 8 bases spanning the gap. Germline V gives CDR1 MGHRA, CDR2 YSYEKL. The CDR3 is 14 amino acids. The CDR3 nucleotides are TGCGCCAGCAGCCAACAACAGCTCCAAGAGACCCAGTACTTC. As protein: CASSQQQLQETQYF.

V and J are TRBV4-1 and TRBJ1-3; D uncertain. The length of the CDR3 is 17 residues. In germline, CDR1 is MGHRA, CDR2 YSYEKL. The V and J ends lost 0 bases and 0 bases respectively, with 12 bases between them. Here the CDR3 reads CASSQDPPTNSGNTIYF. In nucleotides, the CDR3 is TGCGCCAGCAGCCAAGACCCGCCGACAAACTCTGGAAACACCATATATTTT.

This chain links TRBV25-1 with TRBJ2-5, with TRBD2 as a possible D gene (5 bases). The V end was cut by 6 bases, the J end by 4 bases, with 9 bases between. Germline-derived CDR1 and CDR2 are MGHDK and SYGVNS. The CDR3 is 12 residues long. The CDR3 sequence is CASRGEGETQYF. CDR3 DNA sequence: TGTGCCAGCAGGGGAGAGGGAGAGACCCAGTACTTC.

The gene calls are TRBV7-8 and TRBJ1-4; D call uncertain. V was cut by 3 bases and J by 7 bases, with 12 bases left in between. From germline, CDR1 is SGHVS and CDR2 FQNEAQ. CDR3 length: 14 residues. The DNA for the CDR3 is TGTGCCAGCAGCTTCTCGGGTGGTGGTGAAAAACTGTTTTTT. It codes for CASSFSGGGEKLFF. The full variable domain, with the rest looked up from reference TRBV7-8 and TRBJ1-4, is GAGVSQSPRYKVAKRGQDVALRCDPISGHVSLFWYQQALGQGPEFLTYFQNEAQLDKSGLPSDRFFAERPEGSVSTLKIQRTQQEDSAVYLCASSFSGGGEKLFFGSGTQLSVL.

This clone has at least ten counts. The chain uses TRBV21-1 and TRBJ1-1. TRBV21-1 is an annotated pseudogene. This CDR3 contains 13 residues. CDR3 sequence (DNA): TGTGCCAGCAGCAAGATAGGAGACACTGAAGCTTTCTTT. Translating gives CASSKIGDTEAFF.

This chain links TRBV2 with TRBJ2-3; D may be TRBD2 (7 bases). The CDR3 is 15 residues long. Germline CDR1 and CDR2: SNHLY and FYNNEI. V was trimmed by 3 bases and J by 4 bases, leaving 14 bases between them. DNA for the CDR3: TGTGCCAGCAGTGAGGGGGGGGCCGGGGCAGATACGCAGTATTTT. It codes for CASSEGGAGADTQYF.

The chain combines TRBV7-9 with TRBJ2-2, with unresolved D. Germline V gene lookup returns CDR1 SEHNR and CDR2 FQNEAQ (reference sequence). V was trimmed by 1 base and J by 4 bases, leaving 10 bases between them. CDR3 length: 15 amino acids. CDR3 in amino acids: CASSLGQVGTGELFF. For the CDR3, the DNA is TGTGCCAGCAGCTTAGGCCAGGTGGGCACCGGGGAGCTGTTTTTT.

The chain combines TRBV7-9 with TRBJ2-3; a possible D gene is TRBD2 (5 bases). The V and J ends lost 0 bases and 6 bases respectively, with 10 bases between them. Germline assignment: CDR1 SEHNR and CDR2 FQNEAQ (reference sequence). CDR3 length equals 14 residues. This chain's CDR3 is CASSLAGVEDTQYF. The DNA of the CDR3 is TGTGCCAGCAGCTTAGCGGGAGTGGAGGATACGCAGTATTTT.

The DNA of the CDR3 is TGTGCCTGGAGTGTAGGGACAGTAGGCAATCAGCCCCAGCATTTT. This encodes CAWSVGTVGNQPQHF. The chain employs TRBV30 and TRBJ1-5, with 7 bases identical to TRBD1. The CDR3 is 15 amino acids. The V gene's germline CDR1 is GTSNPN and CDR2 SVGIG (reference sequence). The V segment lost 0 bases and the J segment 2 bases; nucleotides outside the gene matches: 4.

The chain recombines TRBV6-2 or TRBV6-3 with TRBJ2-1, with D perhaps matching TRBD2 (5 bases). Per germline, CDR1 MNHEY and CDR2 SVGEGT. The CDR3 totals 14 residues. The V gene lost 2 bases and the J gene lost 8 bases, with 13 bases spanning the gap. CDR3 sequence (DNA): TGTGCCAGCAGTTACGAGCGGAGCGGCGATGAGCAGTTCTTC. Protein sequence: CASSYERSGDEQFF.

This rearrangement joins TRBV5-4 to TRBJ2-1; the D gene is possibly TRBD1 (5 bases). The CDR3 is 15 amino acids. Germline V gene lookup returns CDR1 SGHNT and CDR2 YYREEE (reference sequence). V lost 0 bases and J lost 0, with 7 bases in between. The chain's CDR3 is CASSLEDSSYNEQFF. CDR3 coding DNA: TGTGCCAGCAGCTTGGAAGACAGCTCCTACAATGAGCAGTTCTTC. Full variable domain (missing parts from reference TRBV5-4 and TRBJ2-1): ETGVTQSPTHLIKTRGQQVTLRCSSQSGHNTVSWYQQALGQGPQFIFQYYREEENGRGNFPPRFSGLQFPNYSSELNVNALELDDSALYLCASSLEDSSYNEQFFGPGTRLTVL.

The genes are TRBV9 and TRBJ2-3; 8 bases line up with TRBD2. This CDR3 has 15 amino acids. CDR1 is SGDLS, CDR2 YYNGEE, per germline. V was clipped by 2 bases and J by 5 bases; unmatched bases: 7. CDR3 amino acids: CASSVDQREIDTQYF. The CDR3 DNA is TGTGCCAGCAGCGTTGACCAGCGGGAGATAGATACGCAGTATTTT. The full variable domain, completed using reference TRBV9 and TRBJ2-3, is DSGVTQTPKHLITATGQRVTLRCSPRSGDLSVYWYQQSLDQGLQFLIQYYNGEERAKGNILERFSAQQFPDLHSELNLSSLELGDSALYFCASSVDQREIDTQYFGPGTRLTVL.

The chain uses TRBV4-2 and TRBJ1-4; 7 nucleotides line up with TRBD1. With 4 bases clipped from V and 8 bases from J, the junction kept 4 bases outside the gene matches. The CDR3 length is 13 residues. The germline CDR1 and CDR2 sequences are LGHNA and YNFKEQ. The CDR3, as DNA: TGTGCCAGCAGCCTCGAGGACAGGGAAAAACTGTTTTTT. Amino acids: CASSLEDREKLFF.

This clone was seen more than once but under ten times. The rearrangement joins TRBV28 to TRBJ2-2, with 7 nucleotides matching TRBD2. J was trimmed by 7 bases and V by 3 bases; bases with no gene match: 20. CDR3 length: 19 residues. The germline V gene encodes CDR1 MDHEN and CDR2 SYDVKM. CDR3 nucleotides: TGTGCCAGCAGTTTGATGACCCGCGGGAGAAGGTCCCACGGCGGGGAGCTGTTTTTT. Its protein product is CASSLMTRGRRSHGGELFF.

As regards this clone: This specimen includes other DNA sequences encoding the same CDR3. The genes are TRBV30 and TRBJ2-2; TRBD1 aligns across 10 bases. The V gene end was trimmed by 0 bases and the J gene end by 4 bases; junction bases not matched to a gene: 2. In germline, CDR1 is GTSNPN, CDR2 SVGIG (reference sequence). This CDR3 comprises 15 residues. CDR3 amino acids: CAWSVRDRGTGELFF. The CDR3 DNA follows: TGTGCCTGGAGTGTCCGGGACAGGGGCACCGGGGAGCTGTTTTTT.